The text below deals with one TCR beta chain. The sample originates from a study of blood T cell repertoires in COVID-19. Only in-frame clones appear in the TCRdb table, and some are missing; sequencing was by immunoSEQ multiplex PCR. The sample yields some 83,000 clones, about 88% seen once. Germline V CDR1 and CDR2: SEHNR, FQNEAQ (reference sequence). Unmatched junction bases numbered 9, after V lost 7 bases and J lost 4 bases. This CDR3 comprises 15 residues. The clonotype was recovered from a man of 80 years or more with active or convalescent COVID-19. Sequencing used peripheral blood. The genes are TRBV7-9 and TRBJ2-3, with 9 bases fitting TRBD2. CDR3 loop: CASTPAGGPSDTQYF. Here the CDR3 DNA reads TGTGCCAGCACTCCCGCGGGAGGGCCGTCAGATACGCAGTATTTT.